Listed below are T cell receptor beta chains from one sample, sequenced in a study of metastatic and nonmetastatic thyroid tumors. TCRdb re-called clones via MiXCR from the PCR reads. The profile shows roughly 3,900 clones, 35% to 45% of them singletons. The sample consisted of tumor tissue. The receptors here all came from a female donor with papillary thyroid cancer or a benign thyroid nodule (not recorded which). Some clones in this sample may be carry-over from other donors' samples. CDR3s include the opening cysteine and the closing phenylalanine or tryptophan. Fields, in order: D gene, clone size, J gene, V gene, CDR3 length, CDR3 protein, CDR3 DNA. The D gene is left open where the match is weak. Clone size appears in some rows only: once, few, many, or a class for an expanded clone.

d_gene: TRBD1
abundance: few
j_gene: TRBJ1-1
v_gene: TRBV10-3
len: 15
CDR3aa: CAIFQGTVLNTEAFF
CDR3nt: TGTGCCATCTTCCAGGGGACAGTTTTGAACACTGAAGCTTTCTTT

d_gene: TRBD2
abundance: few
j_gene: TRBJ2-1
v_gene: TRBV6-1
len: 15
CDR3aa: CASSHGLAGASEQFF
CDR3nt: TGTGCCAGCAGCCACGGACTAGCGGGAGCCAGTGAGCAGTTCTTC

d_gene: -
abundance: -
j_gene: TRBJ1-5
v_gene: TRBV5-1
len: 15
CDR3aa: CASSLFGDSNQPQHF
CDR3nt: TGCGCCAGCAGCTTGTTCGGGGATAGCAATCAGCCCCAGCATTTT

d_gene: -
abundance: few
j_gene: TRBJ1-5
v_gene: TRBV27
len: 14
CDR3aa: CASSLSSWSRPQHF
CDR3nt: TGTGCCAGCAGTTTATCGTCTTGGTCGCGGCCCCAGCATTTT

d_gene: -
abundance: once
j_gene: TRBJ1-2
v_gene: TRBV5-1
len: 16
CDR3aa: CASSYPGHERTGGYTF
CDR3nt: TGCGCCAGCAGCTATCCGGGACACGAAAGAACAGGTGGCTACACCTTC

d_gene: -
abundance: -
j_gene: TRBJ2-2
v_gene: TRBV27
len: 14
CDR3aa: CASKASPNTGELFF
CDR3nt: TGTGCCAGCAAGGCTAGCCCGAACACCGGGGAGCTGTTTTTT

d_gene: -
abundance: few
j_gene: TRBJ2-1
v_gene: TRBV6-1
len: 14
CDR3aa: CASSENLPDNEQFF
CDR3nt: TGCGCCAGCTCCGAGAACCTGCCTGACAATGAGCAGTTCTTC

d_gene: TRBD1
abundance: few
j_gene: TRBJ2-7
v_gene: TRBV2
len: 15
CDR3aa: CASRRSGTGLYEQYF
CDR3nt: TGTGCCAGCAGACGCTCCGGGACAGGGCTCTACGAGCAGTACTTC

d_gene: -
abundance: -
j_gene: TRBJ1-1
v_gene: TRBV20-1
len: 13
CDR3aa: CSAPGKGRAEAFF
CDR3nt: TGCAGTGCTCCAGGGAAGGGGAGGGCTGAAGCTTTCTTT

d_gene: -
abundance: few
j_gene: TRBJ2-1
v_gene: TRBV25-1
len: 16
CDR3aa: CASSEYLDSSYNEQFF
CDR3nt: TGTGCCAGCAGTGAATATCTAGACTCCTCCTACAATGAGCAGTTCTTC

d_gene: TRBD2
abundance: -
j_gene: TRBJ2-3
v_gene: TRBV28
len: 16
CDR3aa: CASSPIAGGDADTQYF
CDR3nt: TGTGCCAGCAGCCCCATAGCGGGAGGGGACGCAGATACGCAGTATTTT

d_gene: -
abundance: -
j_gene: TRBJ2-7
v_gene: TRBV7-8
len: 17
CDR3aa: CASSLTVSGVVNYEQYF
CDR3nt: TGTGCCAGCAGCTTGACCGTCTCAGGGGTGGTTAACTACGAGCAGTACTTC

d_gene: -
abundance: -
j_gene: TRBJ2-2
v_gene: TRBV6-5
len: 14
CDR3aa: CASSYTAYIGELFF
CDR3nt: TGTGCCAGCAGTTACACCGCCTACATCGGGGAGCTGTTTTTT

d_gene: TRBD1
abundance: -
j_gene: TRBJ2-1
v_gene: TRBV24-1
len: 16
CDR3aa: CATSEMGTGRYNEQFF
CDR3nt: TGTGCCACCAGCGAGATGGGGACAGGGCGGTACAATGAGCAGTTCTTC

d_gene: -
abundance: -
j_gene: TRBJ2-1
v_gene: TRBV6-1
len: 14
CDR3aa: CASLQGAGYNEQFF
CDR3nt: TGTGCCAGCCTACAGGGTGCCGGCTACAATGAGCAGTTCTTC

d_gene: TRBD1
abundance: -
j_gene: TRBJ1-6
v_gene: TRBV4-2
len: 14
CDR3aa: CASGRDRGNSPLHF
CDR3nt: TGTGCCAGCGGCCGGGACAGGGGTAATTCACCCCTCCACTTT

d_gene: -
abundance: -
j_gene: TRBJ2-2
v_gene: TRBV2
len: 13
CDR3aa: CASSVLGAGELFF
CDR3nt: TGTGCCAGCTCGGTTTTAGGAGCCGGGGAGCTGTTTTTT

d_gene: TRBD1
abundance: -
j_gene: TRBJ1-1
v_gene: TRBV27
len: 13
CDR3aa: CASKRQGGTEAFF
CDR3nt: TGTGCCAGCAAGAGACAGGGCGGCACTGAAGCTTTCTTT

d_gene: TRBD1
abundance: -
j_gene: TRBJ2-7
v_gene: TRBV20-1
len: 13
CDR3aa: CSARWTGGYEQYF
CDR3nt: TGCAGTGCTAGGTGGACAGGGGGCTACGAGCAGTACTTC

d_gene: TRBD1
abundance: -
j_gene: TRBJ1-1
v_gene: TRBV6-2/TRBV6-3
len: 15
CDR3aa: CASSYRQGGKTEAFF
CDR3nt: TGTGCCAGCAGTTATCGACAGGGGGGAAAGACTGAAGCTTTCTTT

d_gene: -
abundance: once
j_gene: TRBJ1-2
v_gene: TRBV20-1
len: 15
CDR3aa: CSAPPRVQVNYGYTF
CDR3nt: TGCAGTGCTCCCCCCAGGGTGCAAGTTAACTATGGCTACACCTTC

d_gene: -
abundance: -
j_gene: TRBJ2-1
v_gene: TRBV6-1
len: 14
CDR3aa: CASKEETTYNEQFF
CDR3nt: TGTGCCAGCAAAGAAGAGACTACCTACAATGAGCAGTTCTTC

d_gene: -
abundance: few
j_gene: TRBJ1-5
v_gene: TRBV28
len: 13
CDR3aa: CASSRQADQPQHF
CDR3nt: TGTGCCAGCAGTCGACAGGCGGATCAGCCCCAGCATTTT

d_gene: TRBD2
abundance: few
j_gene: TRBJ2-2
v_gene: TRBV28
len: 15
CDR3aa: CASRAGLAGTGELFF
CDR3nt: TGTGCCAGCAGGGCTGGACTAGCGGGCACCGGGGAGCTGTTTTTT

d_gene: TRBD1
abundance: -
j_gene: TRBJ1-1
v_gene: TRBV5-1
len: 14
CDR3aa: CASSPSGQGTEAFF
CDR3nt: TGCGCCAGCAGCCCGAGTGGACAGGGCACTGAAGCTTTCTTT

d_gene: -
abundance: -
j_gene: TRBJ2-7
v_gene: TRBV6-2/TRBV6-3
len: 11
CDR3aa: CASSPSYEQYF
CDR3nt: TGTGCCAGCAGTCCCTCCTACGAGCAGTACTTC

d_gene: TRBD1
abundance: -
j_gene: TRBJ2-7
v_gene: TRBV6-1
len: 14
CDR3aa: CASRNRGDSYEQYF
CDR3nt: TGTGCCAGCAGGAACAGGGGAGATAGCTACGAGCAGTACTTC

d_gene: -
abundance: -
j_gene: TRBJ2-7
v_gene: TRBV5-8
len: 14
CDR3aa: CASSRGEISYEQYF
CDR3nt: TGTGCCAGCAGTCGGGGAGAAATCTCCTACGAGCAGTACTTC

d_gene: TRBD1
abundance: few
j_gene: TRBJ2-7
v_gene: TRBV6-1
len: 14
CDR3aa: CASSEGTGGYEQYF
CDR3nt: TGTGCCAGCAGTGAAGGGACAGGGGGCTACGAGCAGTACTTC

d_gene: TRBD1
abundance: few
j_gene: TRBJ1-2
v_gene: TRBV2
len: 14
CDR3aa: CASSVGQGAGGYTF
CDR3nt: TGTGCCAGCAGTGTCGGGCAGGGGGCGGGCGGCTACACCTTC

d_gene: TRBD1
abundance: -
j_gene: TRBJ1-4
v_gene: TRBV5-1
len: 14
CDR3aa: CASSFSGQGEKLFF
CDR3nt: TGCGCCAGCAGCTTCTCCGGACAGGGAGAAAAACTGTTTTTT

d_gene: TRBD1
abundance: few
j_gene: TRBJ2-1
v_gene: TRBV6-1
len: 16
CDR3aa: CASRTQGAYAHNEQFF
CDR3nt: TGTGCCAGCAGGACACAGGGGGCCTATGCACACAATGAGCAGTTCTTC

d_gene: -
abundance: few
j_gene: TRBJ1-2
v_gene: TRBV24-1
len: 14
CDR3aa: CATSDHREGYGYTF
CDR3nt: TGTGCCACCAGTGACCACAGGGAGGGCTATGGCTACACCTTC

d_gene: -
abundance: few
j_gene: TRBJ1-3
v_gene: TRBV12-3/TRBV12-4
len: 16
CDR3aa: CASSLQGSGSGNTIYF
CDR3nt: TGTGCCAGCAGTTTACAGGGATCTGGCTCGGGAAACACCATATATTTT

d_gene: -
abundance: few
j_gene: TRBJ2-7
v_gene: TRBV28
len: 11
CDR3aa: CASSPGSEQYF
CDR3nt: TGTGCCAGCAGTCCAGGGTCCGAGCAGTACTTC

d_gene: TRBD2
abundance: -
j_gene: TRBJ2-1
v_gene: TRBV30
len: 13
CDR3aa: CAWDRLADNEQFF
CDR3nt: TGTGCCTGGGATCGACTAGCGGATAATGAGCAGTTCTTC

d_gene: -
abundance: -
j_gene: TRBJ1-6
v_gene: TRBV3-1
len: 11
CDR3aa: CASSQNSPLHF
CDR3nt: TGTGCCAGCAGCCAGAATTCACCCCTCCACTTT

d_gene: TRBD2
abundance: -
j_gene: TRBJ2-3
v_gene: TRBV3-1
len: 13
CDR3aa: CASSQNGGVTQYF
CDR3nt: TGTGCCAGCAGCCAAAATGGGGGGGTCACGCAGTATTTT

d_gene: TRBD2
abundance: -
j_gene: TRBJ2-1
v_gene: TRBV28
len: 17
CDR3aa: CASSFLVSLAGGNEQFF
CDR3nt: TGTGCCAGCAGTTTTCTCGTATCGCTAGCGGGAGGCAATGAGCAGTTCTTC

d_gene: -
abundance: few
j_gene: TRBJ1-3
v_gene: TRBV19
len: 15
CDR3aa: CASSPHRGSGNTIYF
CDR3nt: TGTGCCAGTAGTCCACATCGGGGGTCCGGAAACACCATATATTTT

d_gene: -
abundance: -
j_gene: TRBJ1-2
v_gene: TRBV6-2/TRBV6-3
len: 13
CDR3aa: CASSPGQAGGYTF
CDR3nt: TGTGCCAGCAGCCCCGGACAAGCCGGGGGCTACACCTTC

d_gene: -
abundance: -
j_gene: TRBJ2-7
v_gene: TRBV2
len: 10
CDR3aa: CASKLYEQYF
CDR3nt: TGTGCCAGCAAACTCTACGAGCAGTACTTC

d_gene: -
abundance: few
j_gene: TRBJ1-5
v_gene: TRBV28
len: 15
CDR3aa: CASSLSDPRDQPQHF
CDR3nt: TGTGCCAGCAGTTTGTCGGACCCCCGAGATCAGCCCCAGCATTTT

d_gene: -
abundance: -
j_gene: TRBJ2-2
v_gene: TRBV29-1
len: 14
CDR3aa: CSVKDGSVTGELFF
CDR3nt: TGCAGCGTTAAGGACGGGAGTGTCACCGGGGAGCTGTTTTTT

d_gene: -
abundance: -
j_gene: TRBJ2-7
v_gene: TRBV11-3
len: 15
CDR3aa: CASSLGSAGSYEQYF
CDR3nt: TGTGCCAGCAGCTTAGGATCGGCGGGCTCCTACGAGCAGTACTTC